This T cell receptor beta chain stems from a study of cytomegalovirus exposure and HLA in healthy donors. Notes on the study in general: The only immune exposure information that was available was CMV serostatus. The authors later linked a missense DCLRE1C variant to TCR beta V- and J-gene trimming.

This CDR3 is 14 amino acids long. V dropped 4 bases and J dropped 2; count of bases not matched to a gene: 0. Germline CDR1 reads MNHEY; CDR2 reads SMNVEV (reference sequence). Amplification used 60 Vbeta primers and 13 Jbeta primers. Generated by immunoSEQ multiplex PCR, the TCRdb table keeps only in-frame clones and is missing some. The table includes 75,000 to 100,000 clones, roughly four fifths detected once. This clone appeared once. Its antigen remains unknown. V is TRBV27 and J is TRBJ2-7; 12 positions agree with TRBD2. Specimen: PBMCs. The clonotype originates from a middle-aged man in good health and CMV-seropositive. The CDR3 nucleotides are TGTGCCAGCAGTTGGACTAGCGGGGCCTACGAGCAGTACTTC. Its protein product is CASSWTSGAYEQYF.